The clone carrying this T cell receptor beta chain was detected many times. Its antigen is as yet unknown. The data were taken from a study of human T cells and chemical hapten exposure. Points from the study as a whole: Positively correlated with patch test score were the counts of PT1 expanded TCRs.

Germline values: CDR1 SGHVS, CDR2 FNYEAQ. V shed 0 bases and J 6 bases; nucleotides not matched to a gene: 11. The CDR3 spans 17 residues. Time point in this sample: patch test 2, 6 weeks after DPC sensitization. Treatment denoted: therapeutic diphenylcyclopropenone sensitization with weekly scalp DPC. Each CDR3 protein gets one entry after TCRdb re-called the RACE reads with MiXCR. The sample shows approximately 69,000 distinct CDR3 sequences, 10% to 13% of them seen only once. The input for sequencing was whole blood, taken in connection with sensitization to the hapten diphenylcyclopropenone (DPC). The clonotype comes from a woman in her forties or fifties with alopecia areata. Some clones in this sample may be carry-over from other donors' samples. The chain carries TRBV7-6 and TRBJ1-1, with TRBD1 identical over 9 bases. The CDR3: CASSLALGTGSLSEAFF. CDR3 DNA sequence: TGTGCCAGCAGCTTAGCGCTGGGGACAGGGTCGTTGTCTGAAGCTTTCTTT. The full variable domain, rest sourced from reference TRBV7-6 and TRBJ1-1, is GAGVSQSPRYKVTKRGQDVALRCDPISGHVSLYWYRQALGQGPEFLTYFNYEAQQDKSGLPNDRFSAERPEGSISTLTIQRTEQRDSAMYRCASSLALGTGSLSEAFFGQGTRLTVV.